The 2 T cell receptor beta chains below were found in one sample sequenced in a study of blood T cell repertoires in COVID-19. This table comes from immunoSEQ multiplex PCR, and its TCRdb copy is limited to in-frame clones, with some not included. Here the sample spans 100,000 to 150,000 clones, about 74% being singletons. Material: peripheral blood. The source of these receptors is a man in his 70s with acute or convalescent COVID-19.

The chain recombines TRBV19 with TRBJ1-2; 7 bases fit TRBD1. This CDR3 region has 15 residues. The trim removed 3 bases at V and 1 base at J, leaving 5 bases unmatched. CDR1 and CDR2 (germline): LNHDA, SQIVND (reference sequence). The chain's CDR3 is CASSIFGQVNYGYTF. The CDR3 DNA sequence: TGTGCCAGTAGTATTTTCGGACAGGTTAACTATGGCTACACCTTC.

This clone came up a few times. The rearrangement uses TRBV5-1 and TRBJ2-2; 8 nucleotides match TRBD1. This CDR3 has 16 residues. J gave up 5 bases and V 4 bases, and 10 bases lay outside the gene matches. Germline V gives CDR1 SGHRS, CDR2 YFSETQ. CDR3: CASSPKGQAETGELFF. CDR3 DNA: TGCGCCAGCAGCCCTAAGGGACAGGCCGAGACCGGGGAGCTGTTTTTT.